The clone carrying this TCR beta chain was detected ten times or more. The antigen remains undetermined. Regions amplified from RNA transcripts were the TCR beta CDR3 regions. The HTBI primer set drove a first-round RT-PCR of the TCR CDR3. TCRdb ran MiXCR on the multiplex PCR reads and lists one entry per CDR3 protein. The sample shows roughly 500,000 distinct CDR3 sequences, 46% of them seen only once. These data belong to a study of T cells in Graves' hyperthyroidism and ophthalmopathy. Study-level findings and limits: Within blood appeared most thyroid clonotypes that had expanded above 0.001.

The germline V gene encodes CDR1 MNHNS and CDR2 SASEGT. CDR3 length equals 13 residues. Trimming pared 5 bases from V and 0 bases from J, leaving 5 bases between. The rearrangement uses TRBV6-1 and TRBJ1-5; D is undetermined. Sequenced sample: peripheral blood or thyroid tissue (not recorded which). The receptor's source is an adult woman with Graves' disease, either hyperthyroidism or ophthalmopathy (not recorded which). In DNA, the CDR3 is TGTGCCAGCAGTAAGGATAGCAATCAGCCCCAGCATTTT. Protein product: CASSKDSNQPQHF.